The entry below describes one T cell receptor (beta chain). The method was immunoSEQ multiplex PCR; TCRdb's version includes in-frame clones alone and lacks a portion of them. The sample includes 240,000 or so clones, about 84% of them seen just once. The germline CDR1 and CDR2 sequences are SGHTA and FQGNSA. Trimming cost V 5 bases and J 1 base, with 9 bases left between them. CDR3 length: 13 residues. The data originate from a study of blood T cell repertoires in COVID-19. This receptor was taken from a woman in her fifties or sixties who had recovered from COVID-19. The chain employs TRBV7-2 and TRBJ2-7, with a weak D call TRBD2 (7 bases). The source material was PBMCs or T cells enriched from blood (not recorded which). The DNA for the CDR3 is TGTGCCAGCAGCAGGGGGGGGTCCTACGAGCAGTACTTC. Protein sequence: CASSRGGSYEQYF.